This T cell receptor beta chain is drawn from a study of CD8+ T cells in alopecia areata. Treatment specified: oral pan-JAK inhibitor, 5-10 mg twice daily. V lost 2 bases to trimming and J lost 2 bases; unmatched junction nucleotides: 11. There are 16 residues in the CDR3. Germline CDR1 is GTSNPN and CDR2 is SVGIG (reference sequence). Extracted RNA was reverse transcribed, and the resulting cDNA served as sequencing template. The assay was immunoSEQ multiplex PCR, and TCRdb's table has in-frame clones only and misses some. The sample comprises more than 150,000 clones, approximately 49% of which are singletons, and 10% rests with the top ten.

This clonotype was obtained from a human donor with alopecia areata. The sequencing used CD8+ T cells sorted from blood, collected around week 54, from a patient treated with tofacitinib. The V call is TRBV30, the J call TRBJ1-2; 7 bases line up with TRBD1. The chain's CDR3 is CAWSNLPGQRNYGYTF. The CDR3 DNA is TGTGCCTGGAGTAATTTACCGGGACAGCGGAACTATGGCTACACCTTC.